This T cell receptor beta chain appears in the sequencing data of a study of T-cell reconstitution after alpha-beta-depleted transplantation in children. Notes on the study in general: Diversity of TCRbeta at day 60 was high in some patients, arising from surviving recipient T cells and thymic progenitors.

Using unique molecular identifiers, the investigators prepared the TCRbeta library. TCRdb redid the calling of the PCR reads with MiXCR, one entry per CDR3 protein. The sample shows tens of thousands of distinct CDR3 sequences, over 4.5% of them seen only once. Trimming at V came to 1 base and at J to 1 base, leaving 11 bases not matched to a gene. Per germline, CDR1 SGHAT and CDR2 FQNNGV. The CDR3 extends over 19 amino acids. This clonotype has at least ten counts. What it recognizes is unknown. The material was PBMCs, mostly from graft donor cells, obtained 180 days after TCRalphabeta/CD19-depleted stem cell transplant. The chain joins TRBV11-2 to TRBJ1-4; 8 positions agree with TRBD1. The sequence was obtained from a boy younger than two who had a stem cell transplant for acute myeloid leukemia, so the T cells may come from the graft donor. In DNA, the CDR3 is TGTGCCAGCAGCTTAGTTGGGACAGGAGGTCCTGTAACTAATGAAAAACTGTTTTTT. Protein sequence: CASSLVGTGGPVTNEKLFF.